The 29 T cell receptor beta chains below all came from one sample that was sequenced in a study of shared clonotypes between healthy human individuals. Libraries were prepared by immunoSEQ multiplex PCR; TCRdb keeps only in-frame clonotypes and omits some of them. The sample lists around 2.5 million clones; 80% to 95% were seen once. The sequencing sample was made of naive CD4+ T cells from PBMCs. The subset was: CD45RA+ positively selected. The receptors were gathered from a man aged 18 to 30 in good health. Some clones in this sample may be carry-over from other donors' samples.

This chain joins TRBV1 and TRBJ2-5. The J call may be faulty, since TRBJ2-7 better matches the DNA end. TRBV1 is a listed pseudogene. This CDR3 contains 16 residues. The CDR3 loop reads CTSSRPARNRPYEQYF. The CDR3 DNA reads as TGCACCAGCAGCCGGCCCGCGCGTAATAGACCCTACGAGCAGTACTTC.

V and J are TRBV27 and TRBJ2-7, with a weak D call TRBD2 (5 bases). The CDR3 contains 14 residues. The V gene's germline CDR1 is MNHEY and CDR2 SMNVEV (reference sequence). Trimming took 1 base from V and 3 from J, leaving 10 bases between them. The CDR3 DNA sequence: TGTGCCAGCAGTTTATTCACCCGGGGCTACGAGCAGTACTTC. Translation gives CASSLFTRGYEQYF.

The rearrangement links TRBV6-5 to TRBJ2-5; D remains ambiguous. The CDR3 consists of 13 residues. V shed 8 bases and J shed 3 bases, with 13 bases lying between them. The germline V gene encodes CDR1 MNHEY and CDR2 SVGAGI. CDR3 region: CASQIFPEETQYF. In DNA, the CDR3 is TGTGCCAGCCAGATTTTCCCCGAAGAGACCCAGTACTTC.

V gene TRBV28 combines with J gene TRBJ2-1; 13 nucleotides line up with TRBD2. Germline V gene lookup returns CDR1 MDHEN and CDR2 SYDVKM. With V trimmed by 3 bases and J by 6 bases, 11 bases remained unmatched. The CDR3 sequence is 18 residues long. CDR3 loop: CASSFTLAGGPLFNEQFF. Written as DNA, the CDR3 is TGTGCCAGCAGTTTTACACTAGCGGGAGGGCCCCTTTTCAATGAGCAGTTCTTC. Using reference TRBV28 and TRBJ2-1 for the parts outside the CDR3, the full variable domain is DVKVTQSSRYLVKRTGEKVFLECVQDMDHENMFWYRQDPGLGLRLIYFSYDVKMKEKGDIPEGYSVSREKKERFSLILESASTNQTSMYLCASSFTLAGGPLFNEQFFGPGTRLTVL.

The V gene is TRBV28, the J gene TRBJ2-3, with D tentatively TRBD1 or TRBD2 (5 bases each). V was pared by 7 bases and J by 2 bases, with 13 bases between. The CDR3 loop spans 14 amino acids. Germline lookup yields CDR1 MDHEN and CDR2 SYDVKM. The CDR3 coding sequence is TGTGCCAGCACCGGGACCCTTTTCACAGATACGCAGTATTTT. It yields the protein CASTGTLFTDTQYF.

This clone has a handful of counts. The rearrangement uses TRBV7-9 and TRBJ1-5; D gene ambiguous. V gave up 1 base and J gave up 4 bases, with 11 bases separating them. This CDR3 has 15 residues. Germline lookup yields CDR1 SEHNR and CDR2 FQNEAQ (reference sequence). In nucleotides, the CDR3 is TGTGCCAGCAGCTTAGGTCCGGGCGAGAATCAGCCCCAGCATTTT. It specifies CASSLGPGENQPQHF.

The chain recombines TRBV2 with TRBJ2-3; 10 bases are shared with TRBD1. Germline V gives CDR1 SNHLY, CDR2 FYNNEI. Unmatched junction bases numbered 8, after V lost 7 bases and J lost 4 bases. The CDR3 totals 15 residues. CDR3 sequence reads: CASMKGQGSADTQYF. DNA of the CDR3: TGTGCCAGCATGAAGGGACAGGGGAGCGCAGATACGCAGTATTTT.

The J gene is TRBJ2-1, the V gene TRBV7-2, with a possible D match to TRBD2 (5 bases). The length of the CDR3 is 16 residues. V lost 5 bases to trimming and J lost 2 bases, with 16 bases between them. Per germline, CDR1 SGHTA and CDR2 FQGNSA. For the CDR3, the DNA is TGTGCCAGCAGCCCCTCCGGACTTGGTGCCTACAATGAGCAGTTCTTC. Translated: CASSPSGLGAYNEQFF.

This chain links TRBV6-1 with TRBJ1-1; no firm D call. Trimming stripped 8 bases from V and 0 bases from J, with 10 bases between. CDR3 size: 13 residues. The germline V gene has CDR1 MNHNS and CDR2 SASEGT. Here the CDR3 reads CASQGHLNTEAFF. The DNA for the CDR3 is TGTGCCAGCCAAGGGCACTTGAACACTGAAGCTTTCTTT.

This chain joins TRBV28 and TRBJ1-4; 8 bases align to TRBD1. The CDR3 is 14 residues long. Trimming at V came to 7 bases and at J to 7 bases, leaving 8 bases not matched to a gene. CDR1 MDHEN and CDR2 SYDVKM come from the germline V gene. CDR3 residues: CASTAGQGGEKLFF. The CDR3 region has the DNA TGTGCCAGCACCGCCGGACAGGGTGGTGAAAAACTGTTTTTT.

This chain links TRBV19 with TRBJ1-2; D may be TRBD1 (5 bases). Per the germline V gene, CDR1 is LNHDA and CDR2 is SQIVND (reference sequence). This CDR3 contains 13 residues. Trimming cost V 7 bases and J 6 bases, with 15 bases left between them. The chain's CDR3 is CASTPRYRNGYTF. CDR3 nucleotide sequence: TGTGCCAGTACCCCGAGATACAGGAATGGCTACACCTTC.

The J gene is TRBJ2-5, the V gene TRBV5-1; D is ambiguous. Germline values: CDR1 SGHRS, CDR2 YFSETQ. The CDR3 is 14 amino acids. Between the trimmed V and J ends, which lost 1 base and 2 bases, there was a span of 9 bases. Written as DNA, the CDR3 is TGCGCCAGCAGCTTGTTGCCCGCTCAAGAGACCCAGTACTTC. Encoded protein: CASSLLPAQETQYF. The variable domain in full, with the rest retrieved from reference TRBV5-1 and TRBJ2-5, is KAGVTQTPRYLIKTRGQQVTLSCSPISGHRSVSWYQQTPGQGLQFLFEYFSETQRNKGNFPGRFSGRQFSNSRSEMNVSTLELGDSALYLCASSLLPAQETQYFGPGTRLLVL.

The chain has TRBV19 and TRBJ2-2; D call uncertain. Germline CDR1 and CDR2: LNHDA and SQIVND (reference sequence). V lost 5 bases to trimming and J lost 3 bases, with 10 bases between them. The CDR3 covers 14 residues. CDR3 sequence (DNA): TGTGCCAGTAGTGGGGTGTTATACACCGGGGAGCTGTTTTTT. The encoded protein is CASSGVLYTGELFF.

The gene calls are TRBV27 and TRBJ1-2, with D maybe TRBD1 (5 bases). The germline gives CDR1 MNHEY, CDR2 SMNVEV (reference sequence). Trimming removed 2 bases at V and 8 bases at J, with 12 bases between. The CDR3 totals 13 residues. DNA of the CDR3: TGTGCCAGCAGTTTACGCTGGGGGGACGGCTACACCTTC. This translates into CASSLRWGDGYTF.

This clone was seen once. The J gene is TRBJ2-7, the V gene TRBV14; 14 bases agree with TRBD2. The trim removed 4 bases at V and 7 bases at J, leaving 6 bases unmatched. The CDR3 covers 15 residues. Germline V gene lookup returns CDR1 SGHDN and CDR2 FVKESK. As DNA, the CDR3 is TGTGCCAGCAGCCCGACTAGCGGGAGGGCAAGTGAGCAGTACTTC. Protein product: CASSPTSGRASEQYF.

The chain recombines TRBV2 with TRBJ1-2, with a weak D call TRBD1 (6 bases). V lost 6 bases to trimming and J lost 2 bases, with 10 bases between them. The V gene's germline CDR1 is SNHLY and CDR2 FYNNEI. This CDR3 is built from 13 residues. Here the CDR3 reads CASRQGPNYGYTF. DNA of the CDR3: TGTGCCAGCAGGCAGGGGCCCAACTATGGCTACACCTTC.

This chain links TRBV5-6 with TRBJ1-1; perhaps TRBD1 as D (5 bases). The CDR3 totals 14 residues. Germline-derived CDR1 and CDR2 are SGHDT and YYEEEE. V lost 4 bases and J lost 1, with 11 bases in between. The CDR3 reads CASSMGGSNTEAFF. CDR3 sequence (DNA): TGTGCCAGCAGCATGGGGGGGTCGAACACTGAAGCTTTCTTT. The entire variable domain, with the rest obtained from reference TRBV5-6 and TRBJ1-1, is as follows: DAGVTQSPTHLIKTRGQQVTLRCSPKSGHDTVSWYQQALGQGPQFIFQYYEEEERQRGNFPDRFSGHQFPNYSSELNVNALLLGDSALYLCASSMGGSNTEAFFGQGTRLTVV.

J is TRBJ2-7 and V is TRBV15; 8 bases map to TRBD2. The CDR3 is 14 residues long. Looked up from germline, CDR1 is LNHNV and CDR2 is YYDKDF (reference sequence). Trimming removed 6 bases from V and 5 bases from J; junction bases left unmatched: 9. The CDR3 nucleotides read TGTGCCACCAGTCCGGGCGGGAGGTCCGACGAGCAGTACTTC. Its protein product is CATSPGGRSDEQYF.

V gene TRBV2 combines with J gene TRBJ2-5; a possible D gene is TRBD2 (5 bases). Between the trimmed V and J ends, which lost 4 bases and 5 bases, there was a span of 11 bases. The CDR3 extends over 13 amino acids. Germline V CDR1 and CDR2: SNHLY, FYNNEI. CDR3 sequence (DNA): TGTGCCAGCAGTGGGGAGAATTTGGAGACCCAGTACTTC. It translates to CASSGENLETQYF.

There are a few counts of this clone. CDR3 nucleotide sequence: TGTGCCAGCAGCCGGCCTAGGTCCGGTTACGAGCAGTACTTC. Protein sequence: CASSRPRSGYEQYF. The chain employs TRBV2 and TRBJ2-7, with D unresolved. This CDR3 spans 14 amino acids. Trimming took 6 bases from V and 4 from J, leaving 16 bases between them. CDR1 is SNHLY and CDR2 is FYNNEI in the germline V gene. The full variable domain, completed using reference TRBV2 and TRBJ2-7, is EPEVTQTPSHQVTQMGQEVILRCVPISNHLYFYWYRQILGQKVEFLVSFYNNEISEKSEIFDDQFSVERPDGSNFTLKIRSTKLEDSAMYFCASSRPRSGYEQYFGPGTRLTVT.

This clone was recorded once. This chain links TRBV7-3 with TRBJ2-3; TRBD1 matches at 7 bases. This CDR3 has 15 residues. J was trimmed by 2 bases and V by 5 bases; bases with no gene match: 7. The V gene's germline CDR1 is SGHTA and CDR2 FQGTGA. CDR3 coding DNA: TGTGCCAGCAGCCCTACAGGGGACCCCACAGATACGCAGTATTTT. This sequence encodes CASSPTGDPTDTQYF.

This clone came up once. The genes are TRBV7-9 and TRBJ1-4; TRBD1 is a possible D gene (6 bases). V lost 5 bases and J lost 0, with 10 bases in between. There are 15 residues in the CDR3. Germline loops: CDR1 SEHNR, CDR2 FQNEAQ (reference sequence). For the CDR3, the DNA is TGTGCCAGCAGCAGCAACAGGGCAACTAATGAAAAACTGTTTTTT. Its protein is CASSSNRATNEKLFF.

This chain joins TRBV15 and TRBJ2-5; D might be TRBD1 (5 bases). The closer fit of TRBJ2-7 to the DNA end suggests the J call may be wrong. Germline V CDR1 and CDR2: LNHNV, YYDKDF (reference sequence). CDR3 length: 16 amino acids. This CDR3 reads CATSRTFGAWAYEQYF. CDR3 coding DNA: TGTGCCACCAGCAGGACTTTTGGGGCCTGGGCCTACGAGCAGTACTTC.

This clone was detected once. The CDR3 loop is CASSWTGINTEAFF. CDR3 coding DNA: TGTGCCAGCAGCTGGACAGGGATTAACACTGAAGCTTTCTTT. V and J are TRBV7-2 and TRBJ1-1; 8 bases are a match to TRBD1. Germline assignment: CDR1 SGHTA and CDR2 FQGNSA. Trimming removed 4 bases from V and 2 bases from J; junction bases left unmatched: 3. This CDR3 has 14 residues.

This clone was detected only once. The V and J genes are TRBV5-8 and TRBJ1-1; D remains unclear. Per the germline V gene, CDR1 is SGHTS and CDR2 is YDEGEE. V was shortened by 4 bases and J by 3 bases, with 16 bases between the two germline ends. The CDR3 totals 15 residues. In DNA form, the CDR3 reads TGTGCCAGCAGCCCCCCACCTCCCGAACACACTGAAGCTTTCTTT. Translated: CASSPPPPEHTEAFF.

This clone was seen a single time. The CDR3 spells CASSHPGTTSTDTQYF. For the CDR3, the DNA is TGTGCCAGCAGCCACCCCGGGACTACCAGCACAGATACGCAGTATTTT. This chain uses TRBV4-2 with TRBJ2-3; 7 bases line up with TRBD2. This CDR3 comprises 16 residues. Unmatched junction bases numbered 6, after V lost 3 bases and J lost 0 bases. From germline, CDR1 is LGHNA and CDR2 YNFKEQ.

This clone was seen a few times. V gene TRBV28 combines with J gene TRBJ1-1, with 7 bases identical to TRBD1. Losses at the gene ends were 5 bases for V and 0 bases for J; bases not matched to a gene: 6. Looked up from germline, CDR1 is MDHEN and CDR2 is SYDVKM. The CDR3 has 15 residues. CDR3 sequence (DNA): TGTGCCAGCAGTCTAGGGACAGCCATGAACACTGAAGCTTTCTTT. It is translated as CASSLGTAMNTEAFF.

This chain uses TRBV20-1 with TRBJ1-2; D gene ambiguous. From germline, CDR1 is DFQATT and CDR2 SNEGSKA (reference sequence). There are 11 residues in the CDR3. The V end lost 5 bases, the J end lost 6 bases, and 10 bases lay between the germline ends. The CDR3, as DNA: TGCAGTGCTCCGGCGCTAAATGGCTACACCTTC. Translating gives CSAPALNGYTF.

Turning to this clone: Other DNA sequences in this sample translate to the same CDR3. This sequence joins TRBV5-6 and TRBJ2-7; the match to TRBD1 covers 10 bases. CDR3 length: 15 residues. The V gene end was trimmed by 0 bases and the J gene end by 3 bases; junction bases not matched to a gene: 3. The germline V gene has CDR1 SGHDT and CDR2 YYEEEE. The CDR3 DNA sequence: TGTGCCAGCAGCTTGGGGACAGGGGGATTCTACGAGCAGTACTTC. Its translation is CASSLGTGGFYEQYF.